Following are 30 T cell receptor beta chains from one sample sequenced in a study of T cell changes during pregnancy in multiple sclerosis (dated by TCRdb to about 2019). The protocol used for the library was the immunoSEQ multiplex PCR assay. In TCRdb, the immuneACCESS table is reduced to in-frame sequences with V and J assigned. These tables do not hold every clone; where another copy was compared, an unresolved V gene accounts for under half, and the others remain unexplained. In all, the sample holds 17,000 or so clones, and around 82% of those were seen once. Of the sample, 18% is held by the ten largest clones. Source: CD8+ T cells from peripheral blood mononuclear cells, taken in the third trimester of pregnancy. These receptors originate from a female donor in good health, enrolled as a control in a pregnancy study.

This clone was seen a single time. This rearrangement joins TRBV4-1 to TRBJ2-5, with TRBD1 matching 11 bases. Germline CDR1 MGHRA, CDR2 YSYEKL. V gave up 5 bases and J gave up 4 bases; unmatched junction bases: 6. The CDR3 is made up of 15 amino acids. The CDR3 sequence: CASSVDRGRRETQYF. The CDR3 nucleotides read TGCGCCAGCAGCGTGGACAGGGGGCGTCGAGAGACCCAGTACTTC.

J is TRBJ1-2 and V is TRBV27, with D perhaps matching TRBD1 (6 bases). Trimming shortened V by 6 bases and J by 2 bases, and 13 bases separated the two germline ends. Germline loops: CDR1 MNHEY, CDR2 SMNVEV (reference sequence). This CDR3 is 14 amino acids long. The CDR3 sequence is CASSDTGLNYGYTF. DNA of the CDR3: TGTGCCAGCAGCGATACAGGGTTAAACTATGGCTACACCTTC.

The V and J genes are TRBV11-2 and TRBJ2-1; 12 nucleotides align to TRBD1. The V gene end was trimmed by 5 bases and the J gene end by 10 bases; junction bases not matched to a gene: 3. Germline V gene sequence: CDR1 SGHAT, CDR2 FQNNGV. The CDR3 extends over 13 amino acids. The CDR3 loop reads CASSLGTGGEQFF. The CDR3, as DNA: TGTGCCAGCAGCCTCGGGACAGGGGGCGAGCAGTTCTTC.

This clone has just one count. The chain has TRBV2 and TRBJ2-7, with TRBD2 as a possible D gene (5 bases). Germline loops: CDR1 SNHLY, CDR2 FYNNEI. With 6 bases removed from V and 4 bases from J, the gap between germline ends came to 10 bases. This CDR3 contains 12 residues. In DNA form, the CDR3 reads TGTGCCAGCAGCGTCGGGATGTACGAGCAGTACTTC. This encodes CASSVGMYEQYF. The whole variable domain, remainder taken from reference TRBV2 and TRBJ2-7, is EPEVTQTPSHQVTQMGQEVILRCVPISNHLYFYWYRQILGQKVEFLVSFYNNEISEKSEIFDDQFSVERPDGSNFTLKIRSTKLEDSAMYFCASSVGMYEQYFGPGTRLTVT.

This chain uses TRBV10-1 with TRBJ1-1, with a tentative D call TRBD1 (6 bases). The germline CDR1 and CDR2 sequences are WNHNN and SYGVQD (reference sequence). Deletions cut 2 bases from V and 7 bases from J, with 11 bases between. This CDR3 comprises 13 residues. The CDR3 protein is CASSETGRVEAFF. In nucleotides, the CDR3 is TGCGCCAGCAGTGAGACAGGGAGGGTTGAAGCTTTCTTT.

V is TRBV18 and J is TRBJ1-2; tentatively, D is TRBD1 (6 bases). The CDR3 has 16 residues. V lost 2 bases and J lost 6, with 19 bases in between. Germline CDR1 KGHSH, CDR2 LQKENI. DNA of the CDR3: TGTGCCAGCTCACCAGGGACAAGGATCGGGGTGAATGGCTACACCTTC. Its translation: CASSPGTRIGVNGYTF.

This chain uses TRBV11-2 with TRBJ2-6; the match to TRBD1 covers 7 bases. CDR1 is SGHAT, CDR2 FQNNGV, per germline. The CDR3 has 17 residues. With 6 bases clipped from V and 4 bases from J, the junction kept 12 bases outside the gene matches. The CDR3 sequence is CASRIGSTGVGANVLTF. The CDR3 DNA is TGTGCCAGCAGGATCGGATCCACAGGGGTCGGGGCCAACGTCCTGACTTTC.

The rearrangement joins TRBV7-9 to TRBJ2-7; D is perhaps TRBD2 (5 bases). This CDR3 is built from 11 residues. Germline lookup yields CDR1 SEHNR and CDR2 FQNEAQ (reference sequence). Trimming pared 5 bases from V and 3 bases from J, leaving 5 bases between. DNA for the CDR3: TGTGCCAGCAGCACTAGCTACGAGCAGTACTTC. Residues: CASSTSYEQYF.

The genes are TRBV9 and TRBJ1-6; TRBD1 matches at 10 bases. The length of the CDR3 is 16 residues. The germline CDR1 and CDR2 sequences are SGDLS and YYNGEE. V lost 4 bases, J lost 8 bases, and 9 bases stayed unmatched. The CDR3 DNA sequence: TGTGCCAGCAGCTCTCGTCCCGGGACAGGGGATTCACCCCTCCACTTT. Its translation: CASSSRPGTGDSPLHF.

This clone was picked up one time. The chain has TRBV7-9 and TRBJ2-7; weak D call: TRBD1 (6 bases). Between the trimmed V and J ends, which lost 6 bases and 2 bases, there was a span of 14 bases. This CDR3 is 14 amino acids long. In germline, CDR1 is SEHNR, CDR2 FQNEAQ (reference sequence). The CDR3 nucleotides read TGTGCCAGCAGTTCCCGGGACATTCCCTACGAGCAGTACTTC. It specifies CASSSRDIPYEQYF. The whole variable domain, remainder taken from reference TRBV7-9 and TRBJ2-7, is DTGVSQNPRHKITKRGQNVTFRCDPISEHNRLYWYRQTLGQGPEFLTYFQNEAQLEKSRLLSDRFSAERPKGSFSTLEIQRTEQGDSAMYLCASSSRDIPYEQYFGPGTRLTVT.

V gene TRBV29-1 combines with J gene TRBJ2-7, with 9 bases fitting TRBD1. Germline loops: CDR1 SQVTM, CDR2 ANQGSEA. The V segment lost 6 bases and the J segment 5 bases; nucleotides outside the gene matches: 11. CDR3 size: 14 residues. This CDR3 is CSVAVDRGFHEQYF. The CDR3 region has the DNA TGCAGCGTCGCAGTGGACAGGGGATTCCACGAGCAGTACTTC.

The chain employs TRBV5-1 and TRBJ2-1, with D possibly matching TRBD2 (6 bases). V lost 2 bases and J lost 4, with 10 bases in between. CDR1 and CDR2 (germline): SGHRS, YFSETQ. This CDR3 spans 14 amino acids. The CDR3 nucleotides are TGCGCCAGCAGCTTCGGCGGGGATTACAATGAGCAGTTCTTC. Its translation: CASSFGGDYNEQFF.

This clone came up once. The rearrangement uses TRBV29-1 and TRBJ1-2, with a tentative D call TRBD1 (5 bases). Trimming cost V 3 bases and J 8 bases, with 10 bases left between them. Germline CDR1 SQVTM, CDR2 ANQGSEA. The CDR3 runs 11 residues. This CDR3 reads CSVDLGGGYTF. The CDR3 DNA is TGCAGCGTTGATTTGGGGGGAGGCTACACCTTC.

The rearrangement joins TRBV4-3 to TRBJ1-2; D remains unclear. Per germline, CDR1 LGHNA and CDR2 YSLEER. Deletions cut 0 bases from V and 5 bases from J, with 16 bases between. The CDR3 extends over 16 amino acids. The CDR3 nucleotides read TGCGCCAGCAGCCAAGACGGGGTGGAGGGTTTTTATGGCTACACCTTC. Its translation: CASSQDGVEGFYGYTF.

This clone has a single count. In DNA form, the CDR3 reads TGTGCCAGCAGCCGGACTAGTTCCTACGAGCAGTACTTC. It codes for CASSRTSSYEQYF. The rearrangement uses TRBV7-9 and TRBJ2-7, with 7 bases fitting TRBD2. The CDR3 contains 13 residues. Trimming cost V 5 bases and J 1 base; bases outside gene matches: 2. The germline V gene encodes CDR1 SEHNR and CDR2 FQNEAQ (reference sequence).

V and J are TRBV12-5 and TRBJ2-3; 7 bases are shared with TRBD2. CDR3 length equals 14 residues. The junction had 1 base not matched to a gene; V was cut back by 2 bases and J by 2 bases. From germline, CDR1 is LGHNT and CDR2 FRNRAP. CDR3 sequence: CASGLRDYTDTQYF. CDR3 bases: TGTGCTAGTGGTTTGAGGGACTACACAGATACGCAGTATTTT. Based on the CDR3 plus reference TRBV12-5 and TRBJ2-3, the full variable domain is DARVTQTPRHKVTEMGQEVTMRCQPILGHNTVFWYRQTMMQGLELLAYFRNRAPLDDSGMPKDRFSAEMPDATLATLKIQPSEPRDSAVYFCASGLRDYTDTQYFGPGTRLTVL.

The gene calls are TRBV5-6 and TRBJ2-7; TRBD1 is a possible D gene (5 bases). The germline V gene encodes CDR1 SGHDT and CDR2 YYEEEE. The CDR3 covers 12 residues. Trimming shortened V by 3 bases and J by 5 bases, and 9 bases separated the two germline ends. The CDR3 reads CASSSQGNEQYF. In DNA form, the CDR3 reads TGTGCCAGCAGCTCCCAGGGTAACGAGCAGTACTTC. Together with reference TRBV5-6 and TRBJ2-7, the CDR3 gives the full variable domain: DAGVTQSPTHLIKTRGQQVTLRCSPKSGHDTVSWYQQALGQGPQFIFQYYEEEERQRGNFPDRFSGHQFPNYSSELNVNALLLGDSALYLCASSSQGNEQYFGPGTRLTVT.

The chain combines TRBV7-9 with TRBJ2-3; 8 bases map to TRBD2. Germline V CDR1 and CDR2: SEHNR, FQNEAQ (reference sequence). V lost 4 bases and J lost 0; bases outside the gene matches: 6. The CDR3 is 16 residues long. CDR3 sequence reads: CASSSLREGSTDTQYF. In nucleotides, the CDR3 is TGTGCCAGCAGCTCCCTCCGGGAGGGCAGCACAGATACGCAGTATTTT.

The chain combines TRBV4-2 with TRBJ1-1; tentatively, D is TRBD1 (5 bases). The CDR3 runs 16 residues. Germline-derived CDR1 and CDR2 are LGHNA and YNFKEQ. V was trimmed by 1 base and J by 7 bases, leaving 19 bases between them. CDR3 bases: TGTGCCAGCAGCCAAGTAGAGGGGCAGGGACTAGATGAAGCTTTCTTT. It codes for CASSQVEGQGLDEAFF.

The rearrangement links TRBV5-1 to TRBJ2-1; 8 positions agree with TRBD2. The CDR3 totals 15 residues. The germline V gene has CDR1 SGHRS and CDR2 YFSETQ. V shed 4 bases, J shed 4 bases, and the junction held 7 bases outside the gene matches. The CDR3 spells CASSPRLARYNEQFF. The CDR3 DNA sequence: TGCGCCAGCAGCCCTAGACTAGCGCGGTACAATGAGCAGTTCTTC. Complete variable domain (other parts from reference TRBV5-1 and TRBJ2-1): KAGVTQTPRYLIKTRGQQVTLSCSPISGHRSVSWYQQTPGQGLQFLFEYFSETQRNKGNFPGRFSGRQFSNSRSEMNVSTLELGDSALYLCASSPRLARYNEQFFGPGTRLTVL.

V gene TRBV2 combines with J gene TRBJ2-7; a weak D match, TRBD2 (5 bases). The CDR3 sequence is 15 residues long. Germline V gene data show CDR1 as SNHLY and CDR2 as FYNNEI. Trimming left V 3 bases short and J 3 bases short, with 15 bases between. In DNA, the CDR3 is TGTGCCAGCAGTGAGGGCGGGCTTTCCCTCTACGAGCAGTACTTC. This encodes CASSEGGLSLYEQYF.

CDR3 region: CAWSVGQSYEQYF. In nucleotides, the CDR3 is TGTGCCTGGAGTGTGGGACAGAGCTACGAGCAGTACTTC. The J gene is TRBJ2-7, the V gene TRBV30; TRBD1 matches at 7 bases. The CDR3 sequence is 13 residues long. With V trimmed by 0 bases and J by 3 bases, 2 bases remained unmatched. Per germline, CDR1 GTSNPN and CDR2 SVGIG (reference sequence).

This chain connects TRBV9 to TRBJ2-7; 10 bases map to TRBD1. V shed 3 bases and J 2 bases; nucleotides not matched to a gene: 5. This CDR3 has 15 residues. Per the germline V gene, CDR1 is SGDLS and CDR2 is YYNGEE. In nucleotides, the CDR3 is TGTGCCAGCAGCGCCTCCGGGACAGGGGCCTACGAGCAGTACTTC. Encoded protein: CASSASGTGAYEQYF.

This chain joins TRBV30 and TRBJ1-5, with 8 bases matching TRBD1. The CDR3 totals 15 residues. V lost 3 bases to trimming and J lost 5 bases; unmatched junction nucleotides: 9. The germline CDR1 and CDR2 sequences are GTSNPN and SVGIG (reference sequence). CDR3 nucleotides: TGTGCCTGGAGGGGAGGGGGACAGGAGTATCAGCCCCAGCATTTT. Encoded protein: CAWRGGGQEYQPQHF.

This clone has just one count. The V and J genes are TRBV5-6 and TRBJ2-7; D unclear. The CDR3 is 13 amino acids. V was trimmed by 2 bases and J by 0 bases, leaving 6 bases between them. CDR1 and CDR2 from the germline V gene are SGHDT and YYEEEE. The chain's CDR3 is CASSFSSSYEQYF. The CDR3 coding sequence is TGTGCCAGCAGCTTTTCCTCCTCCTACGAGCAGTACTTC.

The chain recombines TRBV4-1 with TRBJ1-4; D unresolved. This CDR3 contains 16 residues. Germline lookup yields CDR1 MGHRA and CDR2 YSYEKL. V was shortened by 0 bases and J by 8 bases, with 16 bases between the two germline ends. The CDR3 DNA sequence: TGCGCCAGCAGCCAAGATAGGTCGGAGGGCCTCGAAAAACTGTTTTTT. Translation: CASSQDRSEGLEKLFF.

The V call is TRBV7-9, the J call TRBJ2-1; 8 bases fit TRBD2. This CDR3 contains 16 residues. CDR1 is SEHNR, CDR2 FQNEAQ, per germline (reference sequence). V trimming: 8 bases; J trimming: 6 bases; junction bases outside the gene matches: 15. CDR3 region: CASPKSPAGGFNEQFF. The CDR3 region has the DNA TGTGCCAGCCCGAAATCCCCTGCGGGGGGCTTCAATGAGCAGTTCTTC. Using reference TRBV7-9 and TRBJ2-1 for the parts outside the CDR3, the full variable domain is DTGVSQNPRHKITKRGQNVTFRCDPISEHNRLYWYRQTLGQGPEFLTYFQNEAQLEKSRLLSDRFSAERPKGSFSTLEIQRTEQGDSAMYLCASPKSPAGGFNEQFFGPGTRLTVL.

This sequence joins TRBV30 and TRBJ1-6, with a tentative D call TRBD1 (6 bases). The CDR3 runs 14 residues. The germline V gene has CDR1 GTSNPN and CDR2 SVGIG (reference sequence). V lost 3 bases, J lost 10 bases, and 16 bases lay in between. Written as DNA, the CDR3 is TGTGCCTGGAGCGCTACAGGGAGTAGATCACCCCTCCACTTT. Translation gives CAWSATGSRSPLHF. The variable domain in full, completed from reference TRBV30 and TRBJ1-6, reads SQTIHQWPATLVQPVGSPLSLECTVEGTSNPNLYWYRQAAGRGLQLLFYSVGIGQISSEVPQNLSASRPQDRQFILSSKKLLLSDSGFYLCAWSATGSRSPLHFGNGTRLTVT.

The V and J genes are TRBV6-1 and TRBJ1-1; 8 bases line up with TRBD1. There are 14 residues in the CDR3. Germline V gives CDR1 MNHNS, CDR2 SASEGT. Trimming took 0 bases from V and 8 from J; bases not matched to a gene: 5. CDR3 DNA: TGTGCCAGCAGTGAAGCCAGGGGGCGCGTAGAAGCTTTCTTT. Protein: CASSEARGRVEAFF.

Relative to its sample, this clone is medium-sized. V is TRBV30 and J is TRBJ2-7; possibly TRBD2 for D (6 bases). This CDR3 is built from 12 residues. The V and J ends lost 5 bases and 5 bases respectively, with 13 bases between them. CDR1 GTSNPN and CDR2 SVGIG come from the germline V gene (reference sequence). The DNA for the CDR3 is TGTGCCTGGGGGCGGGGATATGACGAGCAGTACTTC. As protein: CAWGRGYDEQYF.